The source of this T cell receptor beta chain is a study of cytotoxic CD8 clonotypes in ibrutinib-treated CLL. Study background: The patients comprised about eleven relapsed/refractory and around 14 treatment-naive cases, some 17 IGHV unmutated.

Findings and caveats of the study: Shared public clonotypes were rare, and on treatment they either got smaller or stayed the same. Clonality was higher at baseline than in age-matched healthy donors and tracked circulating CD8+ T-cell counts.

TCRdb's copy holds only in-frame clones and misses some; the assay was immunoSEQ multiplex PCR. This sample has over 150,000 clones, with about 72% found just once. As concerns this clone: Its matching antigen is unknown.

The CDR3 has 16 residues. V was trimmed by 1 base and J by 5 bases, leaving 17 bases between them. Germline V lookup: CDR1 SGHRS, CDR2 YFSETQ. The chain carries TRBV5-1 and TRBJ2-3; tentative D call: TRBD2 (5 bases). The material was PBMCs, obtained after 24 months of ibrutinib treatment. The sequence came from a human donor with chronic lymphocytic leukemia. CDR3 loop: CASSLKDSIGIDTQYF. The CDR3 DNA sequence: TGCGCCAGCAGCTTGAAGGACTCCATCGGGATAGATACGCAGTATTTT.